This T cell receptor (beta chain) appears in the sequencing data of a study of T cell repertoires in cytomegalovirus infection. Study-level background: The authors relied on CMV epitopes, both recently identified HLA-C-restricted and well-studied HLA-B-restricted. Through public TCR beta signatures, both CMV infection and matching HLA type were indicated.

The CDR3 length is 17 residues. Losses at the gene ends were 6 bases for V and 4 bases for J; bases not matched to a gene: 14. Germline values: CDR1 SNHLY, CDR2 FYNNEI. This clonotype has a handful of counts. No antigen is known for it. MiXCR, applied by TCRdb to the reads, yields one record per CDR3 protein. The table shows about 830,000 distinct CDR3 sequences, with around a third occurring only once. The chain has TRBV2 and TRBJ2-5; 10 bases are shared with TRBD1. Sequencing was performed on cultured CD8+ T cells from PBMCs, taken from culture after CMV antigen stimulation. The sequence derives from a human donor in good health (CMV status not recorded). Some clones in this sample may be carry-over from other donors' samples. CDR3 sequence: CASRGDRDRGRGETQYF. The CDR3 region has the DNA TGTGCCAGCAGAGGCGACCGGGACAGGGGACGCGGAGAGACCCAGTACTTC.